The text below deals with one T cell receptor beta chain. Its cognate antigen is unknown. The sample originates from a study of shared clonotypes between healthy human individuals. Study-wide results and caveats: Larger richness was generally estimated for naive than memory subsets.

Healthy HIV-negative adults with no recent acute infections or vaccinations were recruited as donors. The authors divided CD4+ cells into CD45RA+ naive and CD45RA-negative memory subsets. This CDR3 has 14 residues. Per germline, CDR1 SNHLY and CDR2 FYNNEI. Trimming removed 7 bases at V and 4 bases at J, with 16 bases between. Genomic DNA (from each subset) was split evenly across several immunoSEQ plates. Profiled with immunoSEQ multiplex PCR; TCRdb holds only in-frame clones, not every one. The sample carries roughly 640,000 clones, around 72% recorded once. The chain uses TRBV2 and TRBJ1-1, with a tentative D call TRBD1 (6 bases). Sequenced input: memory CD4+ T cells sorted from blood. Subset here: CD45RA-negative fraction. This TCR came from a young woman in good health. The CDR3 DNA reads TGTGCCAGCACCCCGACAGGAGGGATCACTGAAGCTTTCTTT. Its translation: CASTPTGGITEAFF.